This TCR beta chain was sequenced during a study of shared clonotypes between healthy human individuals (dated by TCRdb to between 2020 and 2021). For the wider study: The cohort comprised two women and a few men aged 18 to 49 years. For each donor, CD4 naive and CD4 memory were each run on three plates, CD8 naive on two plates, and CD8 memory on one plate. Different laboratories and diverse techniques were used to prepare libraries and sequence TCR repertoires, to increase sequencing depth and limit assay-specific biases. To estimate repertoire size and how much clonotypes are shared between individuals, the study performed deep sequencing of blood TCR repertoires from a few healthy adults. Each donor's leukapheresis produced roughly between about 0.9 and 9.5 billion PBMCs.

Donors were healthy HIV-negative adults with no recently reported acute infections or vaccinations. Every donor was a Caucasian adult residing in Nashville, Tennessee, USA. CD4+ T cells were enriched through magnetic negative selection, after which naive cells were positively selected on CD45RA and the remaining negative fraction served as the memory subset. Blood was obtained by leukapheresis, after which PBMCs were separated by Ficoll-Histopaque density gradient centrifugation and cryopreserved in liquid nitrogen vapor phase. Purity and quantity of every magnetically sorted T cell population were checked by analytical flow cytometry. Genomic DNA was isolated from each sorted fraction and quantified by UV absorbance on a Nanodrop 2000c. Using the deep immunoSEQ assay, multiplex PCR amplified TCR CDR3 regions from genomic DNA. Genomic DNA extracted from each cell subset was distributed evenly over all wells of several immunoSEQ 96-well plates, and each plate served as one replicate. For sorted subsets, roughly 190 ng of genomic DNA, equivalent to 25,000 to 30,000 T cell genomes, went into each replicate PCR. Purified libraries were quantified with a Qubit 3.0 fluorometer, sized on a Bioanalyzer 2100, and re-quantified with the KAPA Library Quantification kit. Every immunoSEQ 96-well plate was sequenced on a separate single-read 150-cycle Illumina NextSeq 550 flow cell. The original methods were these. Because the immunoSEQ output held only junctional sequences and lacked quality scores, the filtering could not match the filtering applied to full-length reads. Sequences were annotated with PyIR, a Python wrapper for IgBLAST v1.9, and V/J genes and CDR3 were assigned using IMGT germline references. Reads were filtered out if the reads had weak V/J assignments (E-value above 1e-6), no CDR3, stop codons, out-of-frame junctions, or ambiguous translated residues. V3J clonotypes were defined by identical inferred V gene, J gene, and CDR3 amino acid sequence. Percentage overlap between repertoires was calculated by dividing the number of shared unique clonotypes by the size of the smaller repertoire. Three approaches were used to assess repertoire richness: RTK rarefaction, the Chao1 estimator, and Recon v2.1 estimates of unobserved clonotypes. OLGA was used to compute generation probabilities for all TCRbeta clonotypes that the gDNA method yielded from a handful of donors. This is the immuneACCESS table as TCRdb keeps it, with only in-frame sequences that have V and J called. A part of the clones is gone; compared with another copy, unresolved V genes explain less than half, and the rest is unexplained. V, J and clone size were drawn from that table, and D and trimming were deduced from the DNA. Counted in this sample were some 2,100,000 clones; almost 96% of them appeared once. Less than 0.15% of the sample lies in the top ten.

Summary of the overall study and its limitations: Based on pairwise subsampling, the degree of clonotype sharing among donors was expected to be affected by sequencing depth. Because the study included a small number of donors, the genetic and exposure-history diversity represented was limited. Clonotypes shared by all four sorted-subset donors showed higher generation probabilities than non-shared clonotypes. Estimated clonotype richness was generally larger for naive than for memory subsets. Incomplete sequencing was indicated by rarefaction of sorted-subset datasets, despite the large sequencing depth. Sampling was limited to blood, and TCR repertoires in tissue likely differ from TCR repertoires in blood. Sharing across a few donors was observed for roughly 5% of naive CD4, over 3% of naive CD8, over 2% of memory CD4, and 0.4% of memory CD8 clonotypes.

The CDR3, from cysteine to phenylalanine, totals 12 residues. The sequence is cut down to CDR3 DNA, 36 bases in frame from base 1. The junction shows trimming of 8 bases on V and 5 bases on J, plus 7 bases between the germline ends. The germline V gene specifies LGHNA as CDR1 and YSLEER as CDR2. As to this clone: The specificity of this receptor is unknown. Per-nucleotide qualities are absent, and no much larger clonotype sits a single base away.

This sequence originates from a man between 18 and 35 years old in good health. Sequenced: naive CD4+ T cells sorted from blood. The cell subset or site label here, explained by the study, means: CD45RA+ positively selected. The V gene is TRBV4-3 and the J gene is TRBJ2-6; there is no confident call for the D gene. The CDR3 reads as follows: CASSGRANVLTF. The DNA sequence is as follows: TGCGCCAGCTCTGGGAGGGCCAACGTCCTGACTTTC.